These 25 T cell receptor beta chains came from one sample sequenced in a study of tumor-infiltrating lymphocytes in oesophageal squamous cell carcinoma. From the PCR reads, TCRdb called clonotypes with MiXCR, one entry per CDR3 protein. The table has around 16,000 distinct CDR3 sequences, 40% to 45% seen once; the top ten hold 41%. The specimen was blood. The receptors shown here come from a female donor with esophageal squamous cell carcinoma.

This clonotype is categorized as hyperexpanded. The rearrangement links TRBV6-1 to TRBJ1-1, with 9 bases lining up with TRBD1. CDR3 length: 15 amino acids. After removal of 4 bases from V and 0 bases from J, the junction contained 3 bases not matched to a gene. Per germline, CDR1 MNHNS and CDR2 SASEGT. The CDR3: CASSGDRGMNTEAFF. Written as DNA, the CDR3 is TGTGCCAGCAGTGGAGACAGGGGGATGAACACTGAAGCTTTCTTT.

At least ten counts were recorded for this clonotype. The CDR3 protein is CASSTSLEQYF. The CDR3 region has the DNA TGTGCGTCATCGACTAGCCTAGAGCAGTACTTC. The chain links TRBV12-3 or TRBV12-4 to TRBJ2-7; TRBD2 agrees at 7 bases. The CDR3 contains 11 residues.

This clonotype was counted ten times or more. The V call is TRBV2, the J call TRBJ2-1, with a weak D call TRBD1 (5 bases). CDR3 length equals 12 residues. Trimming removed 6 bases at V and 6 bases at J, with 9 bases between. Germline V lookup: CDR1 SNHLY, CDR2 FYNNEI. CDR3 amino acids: CASSDDSNEQFF. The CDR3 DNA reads TGTGCCAGCAGCGACGACAGCAATGAGCAGTTCTTC.

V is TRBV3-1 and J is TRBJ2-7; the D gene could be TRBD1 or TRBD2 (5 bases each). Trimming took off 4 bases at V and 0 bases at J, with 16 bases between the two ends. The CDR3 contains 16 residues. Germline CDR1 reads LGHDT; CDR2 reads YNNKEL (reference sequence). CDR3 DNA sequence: TGTGCCAGCAGCCCTGCCGGGACGCCAGGCTCCTACGAGCAGTACTTC. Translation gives CASSPAGTPGSYEQYF.

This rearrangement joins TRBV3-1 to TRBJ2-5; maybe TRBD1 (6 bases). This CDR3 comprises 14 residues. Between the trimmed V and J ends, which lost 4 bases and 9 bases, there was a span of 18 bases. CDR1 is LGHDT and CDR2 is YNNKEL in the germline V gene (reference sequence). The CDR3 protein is CASSPSRGLAAQYF. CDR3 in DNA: TGTGCCAGCAGCCCGAGCAGGGGTTTAGCTGCCCAGTACTTC.

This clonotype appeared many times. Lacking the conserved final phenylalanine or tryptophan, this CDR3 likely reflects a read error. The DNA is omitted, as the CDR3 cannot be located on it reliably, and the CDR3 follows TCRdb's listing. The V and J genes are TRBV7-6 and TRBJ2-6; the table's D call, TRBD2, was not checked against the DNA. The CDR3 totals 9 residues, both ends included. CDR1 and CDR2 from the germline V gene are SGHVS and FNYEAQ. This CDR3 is CASSPGESG.

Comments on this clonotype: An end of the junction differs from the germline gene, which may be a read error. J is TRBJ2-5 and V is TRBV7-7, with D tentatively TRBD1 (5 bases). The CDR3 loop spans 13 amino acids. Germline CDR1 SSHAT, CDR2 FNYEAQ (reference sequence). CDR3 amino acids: CASSINRQETQYF. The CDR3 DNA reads TGTGCTAGCAGCATCAACAGGCAAGAGACCCAGTACTTC.

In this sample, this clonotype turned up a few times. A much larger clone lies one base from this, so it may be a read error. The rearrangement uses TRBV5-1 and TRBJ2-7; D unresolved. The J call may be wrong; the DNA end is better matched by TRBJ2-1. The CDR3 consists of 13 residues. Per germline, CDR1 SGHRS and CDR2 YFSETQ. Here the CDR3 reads CASSLDVTYEQFF. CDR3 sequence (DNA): TGCGCCAGCAGCTTGGACGTAACCTACGAGCAGTTCTTC.

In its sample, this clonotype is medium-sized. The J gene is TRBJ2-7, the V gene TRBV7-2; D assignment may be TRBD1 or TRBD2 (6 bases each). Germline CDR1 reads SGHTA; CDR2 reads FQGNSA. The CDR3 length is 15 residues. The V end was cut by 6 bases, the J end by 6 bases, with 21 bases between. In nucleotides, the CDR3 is TGTGCCAGCAGGCCCGGGGGCGGGACAACTCGCGAGCAGTACTTC. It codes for CASRPGGGTTREQYF.

CDR3 sequence reads: CASRPPGVPEQYF. The DNA for the CDR3 is TGTGCCAGCAGGCCACCTGGAGTTCCCGAGCAGTACTTC. This chain connects TRBV7-2 to TRBJ2-1; D is unresolved. The tail of the sequence fits TRBJ2-7 better, so the J call may be wrong. The CDR3 is 13 amino acids. CDR1 SGHTA and CDR2 FQGNSA come from the germline V gene.

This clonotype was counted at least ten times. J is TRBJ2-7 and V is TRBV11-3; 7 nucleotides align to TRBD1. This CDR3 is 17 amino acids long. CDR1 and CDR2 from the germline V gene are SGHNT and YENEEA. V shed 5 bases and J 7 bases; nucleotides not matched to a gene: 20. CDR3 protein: CASSPPRTGSSYNEQYF. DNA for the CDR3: TGTGCCAGCAGCCCTCCCCGGACAGGTAGCTCCTACAATGAGCAGTACTTC.

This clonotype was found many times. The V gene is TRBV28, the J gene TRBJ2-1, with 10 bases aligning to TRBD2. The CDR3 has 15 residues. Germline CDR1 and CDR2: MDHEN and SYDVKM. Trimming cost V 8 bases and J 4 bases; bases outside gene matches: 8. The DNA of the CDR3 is TGTGCCAGCGGACCAGCGGGAGGGCCGTACAATGAGCAGTTCTTC. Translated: CASGPAGGPYNEQFF.

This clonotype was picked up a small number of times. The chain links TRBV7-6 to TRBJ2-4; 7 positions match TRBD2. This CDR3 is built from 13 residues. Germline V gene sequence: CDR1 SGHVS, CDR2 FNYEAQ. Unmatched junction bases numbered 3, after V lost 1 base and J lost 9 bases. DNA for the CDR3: TGTGCCAGCAGCTTAGAGGGACTAAGCATTCAGTACTTC. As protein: CASSLEGLSIQYF.

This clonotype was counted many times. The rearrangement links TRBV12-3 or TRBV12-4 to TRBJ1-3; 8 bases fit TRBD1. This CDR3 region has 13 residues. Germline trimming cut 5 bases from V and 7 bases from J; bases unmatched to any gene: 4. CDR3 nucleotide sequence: TGTGCCAGCAGTCCCTGGACAGGGAACACCATATATTTT. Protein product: CASSPWTGNTIYF.

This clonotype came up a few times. The CDR3 loop is CSVERDLILGTQYF. DNA of the CDR3: TGCAGCGTTGAACGAGACCTCATATTGGGGACCCAGTACTTC. V and J are TRBV29-1 and TRBJ2-5; D gene unclear. V lost 2 bases and J 7 bases, leaving 17 bases between the germline ends. Germline V gene sequence: CDR1 SQVTM, CDR2 ANQGSEA. CDR3 length: 14 amino acids.

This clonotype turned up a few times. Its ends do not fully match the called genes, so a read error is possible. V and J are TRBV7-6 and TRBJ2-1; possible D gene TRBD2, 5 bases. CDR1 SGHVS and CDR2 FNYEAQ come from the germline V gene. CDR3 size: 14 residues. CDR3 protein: CASSMEPLAGELYF. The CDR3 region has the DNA TGTGCCAGCAGTATGGAACCCTTGGCCGGGGAGCTGTACTTC.

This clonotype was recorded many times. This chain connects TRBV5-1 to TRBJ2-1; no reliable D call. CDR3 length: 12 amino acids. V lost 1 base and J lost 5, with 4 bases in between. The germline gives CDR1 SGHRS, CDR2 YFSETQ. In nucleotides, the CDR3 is TGCGCCAGCAGCTTGACGGACAATGAGCAGTTCTTC. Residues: CASSLTDNEQFF.

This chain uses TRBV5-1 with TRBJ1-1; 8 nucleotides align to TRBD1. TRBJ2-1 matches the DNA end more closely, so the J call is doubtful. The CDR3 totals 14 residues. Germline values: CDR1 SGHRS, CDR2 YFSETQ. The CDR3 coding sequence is TGCGCCAGCAGCGTGACAGGGGCTGGGCATGAGCAGTTCTTC. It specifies CASSVTGAGHEQFF.

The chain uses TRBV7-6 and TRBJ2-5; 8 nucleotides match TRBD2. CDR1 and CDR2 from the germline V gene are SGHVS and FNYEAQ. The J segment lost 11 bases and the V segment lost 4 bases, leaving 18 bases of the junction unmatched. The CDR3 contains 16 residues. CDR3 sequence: CASSWPGLETYNEQYF. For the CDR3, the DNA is TGTGCCAGCAGCTGGCCGGGACTAGAGACATACAATGAGCAGTACTTC.

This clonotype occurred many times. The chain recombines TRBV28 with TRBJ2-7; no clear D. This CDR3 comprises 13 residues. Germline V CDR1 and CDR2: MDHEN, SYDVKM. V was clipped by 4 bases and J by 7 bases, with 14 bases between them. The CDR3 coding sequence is TGTGCCAGCAGTTCAACCCTATCCGAGGAGCAGTACTTC. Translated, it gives CASSSTLSEEQYF. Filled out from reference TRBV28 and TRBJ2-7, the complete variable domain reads DVKVTQSSRYLVKRTGEKVFLECVQDMDHENMFWYRQDPGLGLRLIYFSYDVKMKEKGDIPEGYSVSREKKERFSLILESASTNQTSMYLCASSSTLSEEQYFGPGTRLTVT.

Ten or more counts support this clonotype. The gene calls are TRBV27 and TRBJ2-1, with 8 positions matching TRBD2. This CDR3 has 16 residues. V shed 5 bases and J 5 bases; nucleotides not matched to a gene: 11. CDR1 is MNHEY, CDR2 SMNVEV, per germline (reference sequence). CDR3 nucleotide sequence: TGTGCCAGCAGTCCCGGGGGTAGCGGGATGAACAATGAGCAGTTCTTC. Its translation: CASSPGGSGMNNEQFF.

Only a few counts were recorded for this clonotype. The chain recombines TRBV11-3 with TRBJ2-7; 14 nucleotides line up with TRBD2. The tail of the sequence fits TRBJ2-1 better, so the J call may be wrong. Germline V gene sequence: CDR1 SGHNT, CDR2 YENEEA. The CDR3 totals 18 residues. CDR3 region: CASSSFGLAGGGDNEQFF. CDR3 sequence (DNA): TGTGCCAGCAGCTCCTTTGGACTAGCGGGAGGAGGAGACAATGAGCAGTTCTTC.

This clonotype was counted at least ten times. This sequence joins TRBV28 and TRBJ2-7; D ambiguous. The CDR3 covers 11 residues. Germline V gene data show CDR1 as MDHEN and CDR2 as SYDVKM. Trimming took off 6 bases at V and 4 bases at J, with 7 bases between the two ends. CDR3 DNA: TGTGCCAGCAGCGAACGGTACGAGCAGTACTTC. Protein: CASSERYEQYF.

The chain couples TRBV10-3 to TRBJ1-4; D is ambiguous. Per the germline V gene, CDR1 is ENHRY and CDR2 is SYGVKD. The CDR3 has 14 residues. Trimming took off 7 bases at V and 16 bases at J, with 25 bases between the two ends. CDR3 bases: TGTGCCATCAAGCCAGTCAGAGAGGTAGATACGCAGTTTTTT. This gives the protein CAIKPVREVDTQFF.

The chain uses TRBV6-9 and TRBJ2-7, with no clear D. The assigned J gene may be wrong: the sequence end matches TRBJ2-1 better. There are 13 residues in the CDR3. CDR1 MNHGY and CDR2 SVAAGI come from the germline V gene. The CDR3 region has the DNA TGTGCCAGCTCATCCACGGAACAAAATGAGCAGTTCTTC. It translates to CASSSTEQNEQFF.